This T cell receptor beta chain was identified in a study of blood T cell repertoires in COVID-19. Study background: Samples of COVID-19 (acute and convalescent) were obtained from the United States, Italy and Spain. In each case, the material was cDNA or gDNA derived from T cells, B-cell-depleted T cells, or PBMCs.

The CDR3 contains 17 residues. Germline V gene data show CDR1 as SGHRS and CDR2 as YFSETQ. V trimming: 0 bases; J trimming: 7 bases; junction bases outside the gene matches: 12. Authors' analysis steps: It was from reference gene primer amplification that nucleated cell counts were estimated. Generated by immunoSEQ multiplex PCR, the TCRdb table keeps only in-frame clones and is missing some. Clone size and the V and J calls come from that table; the DNA yielded D and trimming. Of 35,000 to 50,000 clones in the sample, approximately 80% were seen once. The V call is TRBV5-1, the J call TRBJ1-4; 7 bases match TRBD1. Sequences were obtained from peripheral blood. This clonotype originated in a woman of 80 years or more with acute or convalescent COVID-19. CDR3 loop: CASSLEGGAGLIEKLFF. DNA of the CDR3: TGCGCCAGCAGCTTGGAAGGGGGCGCGGGTTTGATTGAAAAACTGTTTTTT.